The next 4 T cell receptor beta chains were all read from a single sample in a study of CD8+ T cells in alopecia areata. Reverse transcribed after extraction, RNA yielded cDNA as the sequencing template. Data came from immunoSEQ multiplex PCR; TCRdb stores just in-frame clones and leaves some out. The sample holds about 110,000 clones, roughly 50% seen once. Treatment noted: oral pan-JAK inhibitor, 5-10 mg twice daily. The sequenced sample was CD8+ T cells sorted from blood, obtained at week 24, from a patient treated with tofacitinib. The receptors originated from a human donor with alopecia areata.

The V and J genes are TRBV6-1 and TRBJ2-2; D unresolved. Trimming took 5 bases from V and 0 from J, leaving 7 bases between them. The germline V gene has CDR1 MNHNS and CDR2 SASEGT. There are 14 residues in the CDR3. CDR3 loop: CASSWNPNTGELFF. The CDR3 region has the DNA TGTGCCAGCAGTTGGAATCCGAACACCGGGGAGCTGTTTTTT.

The rearrangement joins TRBV2 to TRBJ1-5, with TRBD1 matching over 7 bases. The CDR3 extends over 13 amino acids. The V segment lost 6 bases and the J segment 5 bases; nucleotides outside the gene matches: 4. Per germline, CDR1 SNHLY and CDR2 FYNNEI. The CDR3 DNA reads as TGTGCCAGCAGCGACAGGGACGATCAGCCCCAGCATTTT. This codes for CASSDRDDQPQHF.

The chain employs TRBV6-1 and TRBJ2-7; tentative D call: TRBD2 (5 bases). Per germline, CDR1 MNHNS and CDR2 SASEGT. Trimming pared 1 base from V and 2 bases from J, leaving 9 bases between. CDR3 length: 14 amino acids. DNA for the CDR3: TGTGCCAGCAGTGAAGTAGGTAGCGCCTACGAGCAGTACTTC. Amino acids: CASSEVGSAYEQYF.

J is TRBJ1-2 and V is TRBV14; D is unclear. Between the trimmed V and J ends, which lost 4 bases and 4 bases, there was a span of 10 bases. The germline gives CDR1 SGHDN, CDR2 FVKESK. This CDR3 has 13 amino acids. The DNA for the CDR3 is TGTGCCAGCAGCCTTTTTGGGAGCTATGGCTACACCTTC. Translation: CASSLFGSYGYTF.